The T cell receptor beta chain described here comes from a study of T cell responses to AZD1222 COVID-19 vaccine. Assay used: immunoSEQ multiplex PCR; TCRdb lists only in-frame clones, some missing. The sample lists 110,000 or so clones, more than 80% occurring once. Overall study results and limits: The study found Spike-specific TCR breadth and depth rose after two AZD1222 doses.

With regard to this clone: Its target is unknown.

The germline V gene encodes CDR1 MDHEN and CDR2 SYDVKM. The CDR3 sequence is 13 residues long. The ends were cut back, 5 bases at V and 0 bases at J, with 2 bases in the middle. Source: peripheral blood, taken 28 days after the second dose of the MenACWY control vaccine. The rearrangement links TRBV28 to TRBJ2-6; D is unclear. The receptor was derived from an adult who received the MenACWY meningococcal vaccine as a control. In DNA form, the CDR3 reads TGTGCCAGCAGTGCCTCTGGGGCCAACGTCCTGACTTTC. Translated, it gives CASSASGANVLTF.